This TCR beta chain is from a study of T cell responses to AZD1222 COVID-19 vaccine. The table came from immunoSEQ multiplex PCR; TCRdb's copy has only in-frame clones and leaves some out. Here the sample spans about 190,000 clones, just over 90% being singletons. J lost 6 bases, V lost 6 bases, and 5 bases had no gene match. This CDR3 has 14 amino acids. Looked up from germline, CDR1 is SGHTA and CDR2 is FQGNSA. Here the sequenced sample was peripheral blood, taken on day 0 of AZD1222 vaccination. This chain uses TRBV7-2 with TRBJ2-1; TRBD2 agrees at 10 bases. This TCR came from an adult in good health. Here the CDR3 reads CASSQREGRNEQFF. The CDR3, as DNA: TGTGCCAGCAGTCAGCGGGAGGGCCGCAATGAGCAGTTCTTC.